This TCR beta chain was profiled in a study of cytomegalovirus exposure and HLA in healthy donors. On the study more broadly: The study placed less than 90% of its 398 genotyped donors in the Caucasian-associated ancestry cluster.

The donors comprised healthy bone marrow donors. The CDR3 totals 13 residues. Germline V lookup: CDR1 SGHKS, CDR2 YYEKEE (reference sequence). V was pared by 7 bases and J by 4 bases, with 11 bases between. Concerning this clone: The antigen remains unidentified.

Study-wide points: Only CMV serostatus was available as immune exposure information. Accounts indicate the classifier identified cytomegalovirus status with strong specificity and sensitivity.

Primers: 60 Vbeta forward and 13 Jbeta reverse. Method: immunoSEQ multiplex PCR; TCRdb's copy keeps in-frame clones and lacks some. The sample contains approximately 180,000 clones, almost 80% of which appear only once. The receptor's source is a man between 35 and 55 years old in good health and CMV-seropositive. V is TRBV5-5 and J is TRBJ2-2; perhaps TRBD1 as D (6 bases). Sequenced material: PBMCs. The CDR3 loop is CASYSGVTGELFF. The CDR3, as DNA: TGTGCCAGCTATTCAGGGGTCACCGGGGAGCTGTTTTTT.